This is a list of T cell receptor beta chains from one sample in a study of technical replicates of blood from several donors. The repertoire was sequenced with immunoSEQ multiplex PCR; TCRdb's copy has only in-frame clones and lacks some. The table lists approximately 70,000 clones, approximately 91% of them singletons. Material for sequencing was PBMCs. All receptors come from a human donor in good health. Some clones in this sample may be carry-over from other donors' samples. The CDR3 runs from the conserved cysteine through the conserved F or W. The order of the fields is CDR3 protein, CDR3 DNA, clone size, J gene, D gene, V gene. A D gene is named only where the DNA matches it firmly. Size is stated for part of the rows, as once, few or many counts, or as a class when the clone is expanded.

CAIKGQGTGELFF TGTGCCATCAAGGGGCAGGGGACCGGGGAGCTGTTTTTT - TRBJ2-2 - TRBV10-3
CASSFPLGQGKYGYTF TGTGCCAGCAGTTTCCCCCTGGGACAGGGGAAGTATGGCTACACCTTC - TRBJ1-2 TRBD1 TRBV28
CASRPTVSYNEQFF TGTGCCAGCAGACCGACAGTCTCCTACAATGAGCAGTTCTTC - TRBJ2-1 - TRBV2
CASSQDRDKGGEQYF TGTGCCAGCAGCCAAGATCGTGATAAGGGAGGCGAGCAGTACTTC - TRBJ2-7 - TRBV4-2
CASRQEPTGNYGYTF TGCGCCAGCAGACAAGAACCCACAGGGAACTATGGCTACACCTTC - TRBJ1-2 - TRBV4-3
CASSQEEAGVFEQYF TGTGCCAGCAGCCAAGAGGAAGCGGGAGTTTTCGAGCAGTACTTC - TRBJ2-7 TRBD2 TRBV4-2
CAWSVATGFKNIQYF TGTGCCTGGAGTGTAGCGACAGGTTTTAAAAACATTCAGTACTTC - TRBJ2-4 - TRBV30
CASSQVLHGNNEQFF TGTGCCAGCAGCCAAGTGCTACACGGGAACAATGAGCAGTTCTTC - TRBJ2-1 - TRBV4-2
CASSRYSGGENTGELFF TGTGCCAGCTCACGATACTCAGGGGGAGAGAACACCGGGGAGCTGTTTTTT - TRBJ2-2 TRBD1 TRBV18
CASSPGYGTNEKLFF TGTGCCAGCAGTCCAGGGTACGGGACTAATGAAAAACTGTTTTTT - TRBJ1-4 - TRBV11-2
CASSQGGTGRFGGYTF TGCGCCAGCAGCCAGGGGGGGACAGGGAGGTTTGGTGGCTACACCTTC - TRBJ1-2 TRBD1 TRBV4-1
CASRIDGPSNQPQHF TGTGCCAGTAGAATAGACGGTCCTAGCAATCAGCCCCAGCATTTT - TRBJ1-5 - TRBV19
CASSSRGWSGDTGELFF TGTGCCAGCAGCTCCCGAGGTTGGAGCGGCGACACCGGGGAGCTGTTTTTT - TRBJ2-2 - TRBV7-8
CASSTLQGAGQYF TGTGCCAGTAGTACGTTGCAGGGGGCCGGGCAGTACTTC once TRBJ2-7 TRBD1 TRBV19
CASSPRGTGGIGNEQFF TGTGCCAGCAGCCCCCGAGGTACTGGCGGGATTGGAAATGAGCAGTTCTTC - TRBJ2-1 - TRBV11-2
CASSQGNIQYF TGTGCCAGTAGTCAGGGAAACATTCAGTACTTC - TRBJ2-4 - TRBV19
CASSQALRSGGSTDTQYF TGCGCCAGCAGCCAAGCCCTAAGGAGTGGAGGGAGCACAGATACGCAGTATTTT - TRBJ2-3 - TRBV4-3
CAASSLGGGPGTDTQYF TGTGCCGCCTCCTCCCTGGGGGGAGGGCCAGGCACAGATACGCAGTATTTT - TRBJ2-3 TRBD2 TRBV15
CASRRQGETYGYTF TGTGCCAGCAGGAGACAGGGGGAAACCTATGGCTACACCTTC - TRBJ1-2 TRBD1 TRBV2
CASGLGDSIYEQYF TGTGCCAGCGGGCTGGGGGACTCAATTTACGAGCAGTACTTC - TRBJ2-7 - TRBV6-1
CASSGGTSGRAPYEQYF TGTGCCAGCAGCGGCGGGACTAGCGGGAGGGCCCCCTACGAGCAGTACTTC - TRBJ2-7 TRBD2 TRBV7-6
CASSPRLAGRLETQYF TGTGCCAGCAGCCCACGACTAGCGGGTCGTTTGGAGACCCAGTACTTC once TRBJ2-5 TRBD2 TRBV7-2
CASSGSGTEATNEKLFF TGTGCCAGCAGTGGGTCGGGGACAGAAGCAACTAATGAAAAACTGTTTTTT - TRBJ1-4 TRBD1 TRBV2
CASSQYTTNTGELFF TGTGCCAGCAGCCAATATACTACGAACACCGGGGAGCTGTTTTTT - TRBJ2-2 - TRBV2
CASSSQSGHPDIQYF TGCGCCAGCAGCTCCCAATCGGGACATCCGGACATTCAGTACTTC - TRBJ2-4 - TRBV4-3
CASSDWTSLQFF TGTGCCAGCAGTGATTGGACTAGCTTGCAGTTCTTC - TRBJ2-1 TRBD2 TRBV2
CASQREVSYNEQFF TGTGCCAGCCAGCGGGAGGTCTCCTACAATGAGCAGTTCTTC - TRBJ2-1 TRBD2 TRBV2
CASSSDWMYEQYF TGTGCCAGTAGTAGCGACTGGATGTACGAGCAGTACTTC - TRBJ2-7 - TRBV19
CASSSGQGRYFEAFF TGTGCCAGCAGCTCCGGACAGGGTCGATATTTTGAAGCTTTCTTT - TRBJ1-1 TRBD1 TRBV7-2
CASSPSTGYGYTF TGTGCCAGCAGCCCATCCACAGGTTATGGCTACACCTTC - TRBJ1-2 - TRBV7-2
CASIPGQGVGQYF TGTGCCAGCATCCCGGGACAGGGAGTGGGGCAGTACTTC - TRBJ2-7 TRBD1 TRBV16
CASSQDSATQETQYF TGTGCCAGCAGCCAAGATTCAGCGACTCAAGAGACCCAGTACTTC - TRBJ2-5 - TRBV4-2
CASSFRSGGQVSNTQYF TGTGCCAGCAGCTTTCGGTCGGGGGGACAGGTGTCAAATACGCAGTATTTT - TRBJ2-3 - TRBV5-6
CASGGDSTETQYF TGTGCTAGTGGGGGGGACAGTACGGAGACCCAGTACTTC - TRBJ2-5 TRBD1 TRBV12-5
CASSLDRGNQPQHF TGTGCCAGCAGTTTGGACAGGGGCAATCAGCCCCAGCATTTT - TRBJ1-5 TRBD1 TRBV2
CASSYQIAQETQYF TGTGCCAGCAGCTACCAGATTGCACAAGAGACCCAGTACTTC - TRBJ2-5 - TRBV7-2
CASSLQSSYNSPLHF TGTGCCAGCAGTCTACAGAGCTCCTATAATTCACCCCTCCACTTT - TRBJ1-6 - TRBV7-9
CASSLAQGRTAYEQYF TGTGCCAGCAGCTTAGCCCAGGGAAGGACGGCCTACGAGCAGTACTTC - TRBJ2-7 - TRBV7-2
CASSAQPRTGGYEKLFF TGTGCCAGCAGCGCCCAGCCGCGGACAGGGGGTTATGAAAAACTGTTTTTT - TRBJ1-4 TRBD1 TRBV9
CASSPRWRALEQYF TGTGCCAGCAGCCCTAGATGGCGGGCCCTCGAGCAGTACTTC - TRBJ2-7 - TRBV6-5
CASSAPLRLAGRSGQYF TGTGCCAGCAGCGCTCCCCTCCGACTAGCGGGGAGGTCAGGGCAGTATTTT - TRBJ2-3 TRBD2 TRBV7-8
CASSPGGHNEKLFF TGTGCCAGCAGCCCAGGCGGACATAATGAAAAACTGTTTTTT - TRBJ1-4 - TRBV7-2
CATSRALSGGSADTQYF TGTGCCACCAGCAGAGCCCTTAGCGGGGGGAGCGCAGATACGCAGTATTTT once TRBJ2-3 TRBD2 TRBV15
CASREGGLAGASYEQYF TGTGCCAGCAGGGAAGGGGGGCTAGCGGGAGCATCCTACGAGCAGTACTTC - TRBJ2-7 TRBD2 TRBV6-1
CAWRLGGGLREAFF TGTGCCTGGAGATTGGGAGGAGGACTTAGGGAAGCTTTCTTT - TRBJ1-1 - TRBV30
CASSLVGRGTEAFF TGCGCCAGCAGCTTGGTGGGCCGAGGGACTGAAGCTTTCTTT - TRBJ1-1 - TRBV5-1
CASSQGLSYDEQFF TGTGCCAGCAGTCAGGGACTATCCTACGATGAGCAGTTCTTC - TRBJ2-1 TRBD2 TRBV6-6
CASSSTTGTDNEKLFF TGCGCCAGCAGCTCGACAACCGGGACAGACAATGAAAAACTGTTTTTT - TRBJ1-4 TRBD1 TRBV5-1
CASSVGPVAGSTGELFF TGTGCCAGCAGCGTAGGCCCCGTAGCGGGTAGCACCGGGGAGCTGTTTTTT - TRBJ2-2 TRBD2 TRBV9
CATSTGSYEQYF TGTGCCACGTCGACAGGCAGCTACGAGCAGTACTTC - TRBJ2-7 - TRBV15
CASSYRLAVTQYF TGTGCCAGCAGTTATCGACTAGCGGTGACCCAGTACTTC once TRBJ2-5 TRBD2 TRBV6-5
CASSPTEQETQYF TGTGCCAGCAGCCCCACAGAACAAGAGACCCAGTACTTC - TRBJ2-5 - TRBV7-9